The 23 T cell receptor beta chains given below trace back to one sample, sequenced in a study of T cells generated in artificial thymic organoids. Semi-nested PCR with reverse primers in the TRAC or TRBC constant regions amplified each chain separately. TCRdb called the 5' RACE reads again in MiXCR, with one record for every CDR3 protein. The data contain about 2,500 distinct CDR3 sequences, around 11% of them seen just once; the ten biggest clones take up around 3%. The source material was naive CD8+ T cells from the thymus. Subset of the sample: CD3+TCRalphabeta+CD8SP T cells; for blood, CD45RO-CCR7+ naive CD8+ T cells. Every receptor here comes from a human donor who gave cord blood stem cells for thymic organoid culture, a cardiac surgery patient who gave postnatal thymus, or a blood donor (not recorded which).

V usage is TRBV28 and J usage is TRBJ2-4; D call uncertain. Germline lookup yields CDR1 MDHEN and CDR2 SYDVKM. This CDR3 contains 12 residues. V lost 8 bases and J lost 1, with 6 bases in between. CDR3: CASAVAKNIQYF. As DNA, the CDR3 is TGTGCCAGCGCTGTCGCCAAAAACATTCAGTACTTC.

This clonotype is labeled as medium-sized (0.01 to 0.1%). J is TRBJ2-5 and V is TRBV18; D perhaps matches TRBD1 (6 bases). The CDR3 loop spans 14 amino acids. Germline assignment: CDR1 KGHSH and CDR2 LQKENI. Trimming shortened V by 1 base and J by 4 bases, and 10 bases separated the two germline ends. CDR3 bases: TGTGCCAGCTCACCACGGGGGCTTCCAGAGACCCAGTACTTC. It yields the protein CASSPRGLPETQYF.

A word on this clonotype: This may come from a read error, since a much larger clone is one base off. The chain has TRBV13 and TRBJ1-6; no definite D call. V was pared by 4 bases and J by 7 bases, with 17 bases between. This CDR3 region has 16 residues. The germline V gene has CDR1 PRHDT and CDR2 FYEKMQ (reference sequence). CDR3 bases: TGTGCCAGCAGCTCAACCGAGTCAGGCCTAAATTCACCCCTCCACTTT. This sequence encodes CASSSTESGLNSPLHF. Full variable domain (remainder filled in from reference TRBV13 and TRBJ1-6): AAGVIQSPRHLIKEKRETATLKCYPIPRHDTVYWYQQGPGQDPQFLISFYEKMQSDKGSIPDRFSAQQFSDYHSELNMSSLELGDSALYFCASSSTESGLNSPLHFGNGTRLTVT.

By share of the sample, this clonotype is medium-sized. The chain carries TRBV20-1 and TRBJ1-6; D unresolved. The CDR3 length is 13 residues. The V and J ends lost 1 base and 9 bases respectively, with 10 bases between them. The V gene's germline CDR1 is DFQATT and CDR2 SNEGSKA (reference sequence). The CDR3 loop is CSARGTKGSPLHF. The CDR3 bases are TGCAGTGCTAGAGGCACAAAGGGTTCACCCCTCCACTTT.

In its sample, this clonotype is medium-sized. The chain carries TRBV28 and TRBJ2-7, with 8 bases aligning to TRBD2. Trimming at V came to 5 bases and at J to 0 bases, leaving 9 bases not matched to a gene. Per the germline V gene, CDR1 is MDHEN and CDR2 is SYDVKM. The CDR3 loop spans 16 amino acids. For the CDR3, the DNA is TGTGCCAGCAGTCGGGAGCGGGGGTTTTACTCCTACGAGCAGTACGTC. Amino acid sequence: CASSRERGFYSYEQYV.

In the case of this clonotype: This may be a read error, as it is one base from a much larger clone. V gene TRBV28 combines with J gene TRBJ2-2, with TRBD2 as a possible D gene (6 bases). Germline CDR1 is MDHEN and CDR2 is SYDVKM. CDR3 length equals 15 residues. This chain's CDR3 is CASGLGLPNTEELFF. In DNA, the CDR3 is TGTGCCAGCGGCTTGGGACTTCCGAACACCGAGGAGCTGTTTTTT.

Relative to its sample, this clonotype is medium-sized. CDR3 nucleotides: TGTGCCAGCAGCCACCTCGGGATGGAGCAGTTCTTC. Its translation is CASSHLGMEQFF. The chain recombines TRBV6-5 with TRBJ2-1; possible D gene TRBD2, 5 bases. The CDR3 runs 12 residues. Germline CDR1 reads MNHEY; CDR2 reads SVGAGI. Trimming stripped 6 bases from V and 10 bases from J, with 13 bases between.

This clonotype occurred a few times. The chain uses TRBV11-2 and TRBJ1-1, with D possibly matching TRBD1 (6 bases). Germline assignment: CDR1 SGHAT and CDR2 FQNNGV. V was trimmed by 1 base and J by 4 bases, leaving 10 bases between them. The CDR3 spans 14 residues. CDR3 amino acids: CASSLGGGATEAFF. CDR3 DNA: TGTGCCAGCAGCTTAGGAGGGGGGGCCACTGAAGCTTTCTTT.

The rearrangement links TRBV20-1 to TRBJ2-7; 8 nucleotides match TRBD1. The trim removed 0 bases at V and 3 bases at J, leaving 7 bases unmatched. CDR3 length: 15 residues. Germline V gene lookup returns CDR1 DFQATT and CDR2 SNEGSKA (reference sequence). DNA for the CDR3: TGCAGTGCTAGAGAAACGGGACAGGTGTTCTACGAGCAGTACTTC. Its translation is CSARETGQVFYEQYF.

This clonotype is large (0.1 to 1%). The chain combines TRBV6-2 or TRBV6-3 with TRBJ2-5; D assignment may be TRBD1 or TRBD2 (5 bases each). The V gene's germline CDR1 is MNHEY and CDR2 SVGEGT. The CDR3 spans 15 residues. Trimming took off 2 bases at V and 4 bases at J, with 14 bases between the two ends. The chain's CDR3 is CASSYAGKRGETQYF. CDR3 nucleotides: TGTGCCAGCAGTTACGCCGGGAAGAGGGGAGAGACCCAGTACTTC.

This clonotype is medium-sized by share. The J gene is TRBJ2-2, the V gene TRBV5-1; a weak D match, TRBD2 (5 bases). Germline-derived CDR1 and CDR2 are SGHRS and YFSETQ. The CDR3 runs to 14 residues. Trimming removed 0 bases from V and 5 bases from J, with 8 bases in between. The CDR3, as DNA: TGCGCCAGCAGCTTGGGTCCGGGGACCGGGGAGCTGTTTTTT. It yields the protein CASSLGPGTGELFF.

This clonotype is medium-sized within its sample. The chain uses TRBV12-3 or TRBV12-4 and TRBJ2-7; TRBD1 aligns across 10 bases. The CDR3 totals 15 residues. Germline trimming cut 3 bases from V and 3 bases from J; bases unmatched to any gene: 5. The CDR3 spells CASSFRDRGIYEQYF. DNA of the CDR3: TGTGCCAGCAGTTTCCGGGACAGGGGTATCTACGAGCAGTACTTC.

This rearrangement joins TRBV4-1 to TRBJ1-2; D is unresolved. The CDR3 totals 14 residues. Trimming removed 1 base at V and 6 bases at J, with 12 bases between. The germline CDR1 and CDR2 sequences are MGHRA and YSYEKL. The CDR3 bases are TGCGCCAGCAGCCAAGTCCTGGGTAGGGATGGCTACACCTTC. Its protein is CASSQVLGRDGYTF.

By share of the sample, this clonotype is medium-sized. The V gene is TRBV10-3, the J gene TRBJ1-3; D uncertain. V lost 0 bases and J 5 bases, leaving 11 bases between the germline ends. Germline V gives CDR1 ENHRY, CDR2 SYGVKD. The CDR3 loop spans 15 amino acids. The CDR3 loop is CAISESWLRRNTIYF. The CDR3 DNA follows: TGTGCCATCAGTGAGTCGTGGCTCAGGAGAAACACCATATATTTT.

With respect to this clonotype: A much larger clonotype is one base distant, so this may be a read error. This chain connects TRBV15 to TRBJ2-2; weak D call: TRBD1 (5 bases). Trimming pared 0 bases from V and 0 bases from J, leaving 8 bases between. The CDR3 consists of 16 residues. CDR1 LNHNV and CDR2 YYDKDF come from the germline V gene (reference sequence). The CDR3 sequence is CATSRDETANTGELFF. In DNA, the CDR3 is TGTGCCACCAGCAGAGATGAGACAGCGAACACCGGGGAGCTGTTTTTT.

This clonotype came up a few times. A much more abundant neighbour one base away suggests this may be a read error. The missing conserved phenylalanine or tryptophan at the end of this CDR3 makes a read error likely. The chain links TRBV4-1 to TRBJ1-1; the D is unclear. V gave up 0 bases and J gave up 5 bases, with 7 bases separating them. The CDR3 loop spans 13 amino acids. The germline CDR1 and CDR2 sequences are MGHRA and YSYEKL. The chain's CDR3 is CASSQDGWTEAFL. The CDR3 coding sequence is TGCGCCAGCAGCCAAGATGGATGGACTGAAGCTTTCCTT.

Within the sample, this clonotype is medium-sized (0.01 to 0.1%). The chain links TRBV20-1 to TRBJ2-7; weak D call: TRBD1 (5 bases). Per germline, CDR1 DFQATT and CDR2 SNEGSKA (reference sequence). The ends were cut back, 1 base at V and 2 bases at J, with 18 bases in the middle. This CDR3 is 16 amino acids long. CDR3 in amino acids: CSARGLGQRDAYEQYF. The CDR3 DNA reads as TGCAGTGCTAGAGGGCTAGGACAAAGGGATGCCTACGAGCAGTACTTC.

Judged by abundance, this clonotype is medium-sized. The chain combines TRBV28 with TRBJ2-7, with 9 bases identical to TRBD2. V trimming: 6 bases; J trimming: 3 bases; junction bases outside the gene matches: 24. This CDR3 has 20 amino acids. CDR1 is MDHEN, CDR2 SYDVKM, per germline. CDR3 bases: TGTGCCAGCAGCCCTCTCCCGATTGTTAGCGGGAGTAATATCGTCTACGAGCAGTACTTC. Translating it yields CASSPLPIVSGSNIVYEQYF.

CDR3 sequence reads: CASSRDRDNYGYTF. For the CDR3, the DNA is TGTGCCAGCAGCCGCGACAGGGATAACTATGGCTACACCTTC. V and J are TRBV3-1 and TRBJ1-2; 7 nucleotides align to TRBD1. Per germline, CDR1 LGHDT and CDR2 YNNKEL (reference sequence). Germline trimming cut 4 bases from V and 1 base from J; bases unmatched to any gene: 3. This CDR3 has 14 amino acids.

This clonotype was detected a few times. No DNA is shown, since the ends of the CDR3 on it are uncertain; the CDR3 is the one TCRdb lists. V and J are TRBV11-2 and TRBJ1-1; the tabulated D call, TRBD1, remains unverified against the DNA. The CDR3 numbers 17 amino acids, ends counted. CDR1 is SGHAT, CDR2 FQNNGV, per germline. This CDR3 reads CASRWGQGSSPNTEAFF.

This clonotype occurred a few times. This rearrangement joins TRBV27 to TRBJ1-1, with 12 bases fitting TRBD1. With 4 bases clipped from V and 5 bases from J, the junction kept 8 bases outside the gene matches. The CDR3 length is 16 residues. Germline V lookup: CDR1 MNHEY, CDR2 SMNVEV (reference sequence). CDR3 residues: CASSWGTGGESTEAFF. Written as DNA, the CDR3 is TGTGCCAGCAGTTGGGGGACAGGGGGCGAATCGACTGAAGCTTTCTTT.

A few counts support this clonotype. The chain has TRBV5-8 and TRBJ2-7, with 13 bases lining up with TRBD2. Germline CDR1 and CDR2: SGHTS and YDEGEE. CDR3 length equals 15 residues. V trimming: 3 bases; J trimming: 6 bases; junction bases outside the gene matches: 6. CDR3 coding DNA: TGTGCCAGCAGCTCCCCGGGACTAGCGGGACCCGAGCAGTACTTC. Encoded protein: CASSSPGLAGPEQYF.

This clonotype qualifies as medium-sized. This CDR3 is CATSREVGGNEQFF. The CDR3 DNA follows: TGTGCCACCAGCAGAGAGGTAGGGGGCAATGAGCAGTTCTTC. The rearrangement joins TRBV15 to TRBJ2-1, with D maybe TRBD1 (6 bases). Germline-derived CDR1 and CDR2 are LNHNV and YYDKDF (reference sequence). Trimming took off 0 bases at V and 6 bases at J, with 9 bases between the two ends. The length of the CDR3 is 14 residues.